This T cell receptor (beta chain) was retrieved from a study of blood T cell repertoires in COVID-19. Whole-study context: Italy, Spain and the United States were the sources of the convalescent and acute COVID-19 samples. PBMCs, B-cell-depleted T cells, or T cells provided the cDNA or gDNA that made up the material.

How the authors handled the data: Cell counts per sample came from amplifying reference gene primers. Clones were read by immunoSEQ multiplex PCR, and TCRdb kept only the in-frame ones, dropping some. The V and J calls and clone size come from that table; D and trimming were worked out from the DNA. The sample has 97,000 or so clones; 90% are singletons. Germline CDR1 is KGHSH and CDR2 is LQKENI. The CDR3 has 15 amino acids. Trimming pared 1 base from V and 0 bases from J, leaving 7 bases between. The chain is built from TRBV18 and TRBJ2-1; D gene uncertain. The sequence derives from a man aged 50-59 years with acute or convalescent COVID-19. The sample was peripheral blood. CDR3 coding DNA: TGTGCCAGCTCACCACGAGGATTCTCCTACAATGAGCAGTTCTTC. It encodes CASSPRGFSYNEQFF.